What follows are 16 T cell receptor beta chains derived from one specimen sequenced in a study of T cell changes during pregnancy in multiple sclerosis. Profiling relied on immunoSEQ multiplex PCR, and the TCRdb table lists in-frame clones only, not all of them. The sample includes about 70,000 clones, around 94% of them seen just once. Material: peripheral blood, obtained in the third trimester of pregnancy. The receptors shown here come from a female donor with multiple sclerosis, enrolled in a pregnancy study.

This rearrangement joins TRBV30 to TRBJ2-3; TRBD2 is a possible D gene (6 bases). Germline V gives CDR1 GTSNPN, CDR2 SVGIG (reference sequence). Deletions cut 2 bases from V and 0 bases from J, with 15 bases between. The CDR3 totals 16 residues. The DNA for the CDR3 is TGTGCCTGGAGTTGGAGACTAGGATCTAGCACAGATACGCAGTATTTT. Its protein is CAWSWRLGSSTDTQYF. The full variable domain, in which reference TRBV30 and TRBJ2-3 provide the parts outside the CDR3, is SQTIHQWPATLVQPVGSPLSLECTVEGTSNPNLYWYRQAAGRGLQLLFYSVGIGQISSEVPQNLSASRPQDRQFILSSKKLLLSDSGFYLCAWSWRLGSSTDTQYFGPGTRLTVL.

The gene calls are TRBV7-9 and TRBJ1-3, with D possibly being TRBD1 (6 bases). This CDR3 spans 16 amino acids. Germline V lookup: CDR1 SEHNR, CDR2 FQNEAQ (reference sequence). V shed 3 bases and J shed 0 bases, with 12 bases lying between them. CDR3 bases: TGTGCCAGCAGCTTCAGGGGCCAACTCTCTGGAAACACCATATATTTT. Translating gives CASSFRGQLSGNTIYF.

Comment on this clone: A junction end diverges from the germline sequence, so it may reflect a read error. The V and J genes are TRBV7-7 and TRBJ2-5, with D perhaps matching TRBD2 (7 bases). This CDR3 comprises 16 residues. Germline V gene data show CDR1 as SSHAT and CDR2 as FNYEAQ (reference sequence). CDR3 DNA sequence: TGTGCTAGCAGCTTAGGGGGGGGCACTATCCAAGAGACCCAGTACTTC. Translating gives CASSLGGGTIQETQYF. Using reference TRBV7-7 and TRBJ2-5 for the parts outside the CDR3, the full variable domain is GAGVSQSPRYKVTKRGQDVTLRCDPISSHATLYWYQQALGQGPEFLTYFNYEAQPDKSGLPSDRFSAERPEGSISTLTIQRTEQRDSAMYRCASSLGGGTIQETQYFGPGTRLLVL.

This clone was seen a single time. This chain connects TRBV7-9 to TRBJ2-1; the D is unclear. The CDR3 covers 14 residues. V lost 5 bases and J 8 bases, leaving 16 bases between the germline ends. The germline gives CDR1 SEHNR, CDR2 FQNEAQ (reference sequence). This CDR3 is CASSPERLRDEQFF. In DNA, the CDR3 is TGTGCCAGCAGCCCCGAACGCCTGCGCGATGAGCAGTTCTTC.

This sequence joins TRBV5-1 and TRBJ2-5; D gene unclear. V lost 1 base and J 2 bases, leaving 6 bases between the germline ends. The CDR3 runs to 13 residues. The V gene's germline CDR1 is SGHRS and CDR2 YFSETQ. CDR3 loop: CASSLWQQETQYF. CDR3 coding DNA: TGCGCCAGCAGCTTGTGGCAGCAAGAGACCCAGTACTTC.

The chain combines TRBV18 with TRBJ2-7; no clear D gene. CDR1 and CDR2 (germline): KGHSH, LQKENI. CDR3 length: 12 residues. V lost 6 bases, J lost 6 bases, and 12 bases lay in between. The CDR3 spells CASSLLTAEQYF. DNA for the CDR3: TGTGCCAGCTCGTTGCTCACTGCCGAGCAGTACTTC.

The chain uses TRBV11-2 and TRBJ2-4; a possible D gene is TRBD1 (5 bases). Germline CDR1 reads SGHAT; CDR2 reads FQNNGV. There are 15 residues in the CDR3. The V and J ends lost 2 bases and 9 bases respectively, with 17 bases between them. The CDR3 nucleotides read TGTGCCAGCAGCTTATGGCCCCAACCCAGGGCCATTCAGTACTTC. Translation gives CASSLWPQPRAIQYF.

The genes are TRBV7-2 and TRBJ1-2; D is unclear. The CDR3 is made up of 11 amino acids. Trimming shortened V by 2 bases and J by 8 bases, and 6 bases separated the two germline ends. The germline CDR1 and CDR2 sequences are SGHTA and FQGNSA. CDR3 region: CASSLLRGYTF. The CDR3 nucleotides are TGTGCCAGCAGCTTATTGCGGGGCTACACCTTC. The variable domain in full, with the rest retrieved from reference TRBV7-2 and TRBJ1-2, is GAGVSQSPSNKVTEKGKDVELRCDPISGHTALYWYRQSLGQGLEFLIYFQGNSAPDKSGLPSDRFSAERTGGSVSTLTIQRTQQEDSAVYLCASSLLRGYTFGSGTRLTVV.

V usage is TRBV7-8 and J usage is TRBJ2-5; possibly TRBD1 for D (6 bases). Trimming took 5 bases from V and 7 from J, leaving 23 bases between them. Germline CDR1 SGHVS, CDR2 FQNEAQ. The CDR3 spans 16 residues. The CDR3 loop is CASSLGQGTLLGTQYF. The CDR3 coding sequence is TGTGCCAGCAGCCTGGGACAAGGAACCCTTCTCGGGACCCAGTACTTC. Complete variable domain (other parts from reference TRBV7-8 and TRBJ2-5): GAGVSQSPRYKVAKRGQDVALRCDPISGHVSLFWYQQALGQGPEFLTYFQNEAQLDKSGLPSDRFFAERPEGSVSTLKIQRTQQEDSAVYLCASSLGQGTLLGTQYFGPGTRLLVL.

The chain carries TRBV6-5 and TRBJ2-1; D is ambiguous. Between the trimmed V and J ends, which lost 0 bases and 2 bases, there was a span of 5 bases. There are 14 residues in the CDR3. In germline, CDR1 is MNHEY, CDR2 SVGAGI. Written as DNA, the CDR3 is TGTGCCAGCAGTTACTCGAGGACCTACAATGAGCAGTTCTTC. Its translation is CASSYSRTYNEQFF.

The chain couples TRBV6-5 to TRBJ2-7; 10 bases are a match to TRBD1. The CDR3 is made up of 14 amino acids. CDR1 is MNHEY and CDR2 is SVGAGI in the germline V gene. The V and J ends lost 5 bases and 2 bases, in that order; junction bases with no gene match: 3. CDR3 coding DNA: TGTGCCAGCAGTCCGACAGGGGGCCCCTACGAGCAGTACTTC. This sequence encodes CASSPTGGPYEQYF.

CDR3: CAWSGVQGVIQETQYF. In DNA, the CDR3 is TGTGCCTGGAGTGGGGTCCAGGGGGTCATCCAAGAGACCCAGTACTTC. V usage is TRBV30 and J usage is TRBJ2-5; 7 nucleotides agree with TRBD1. Germline V CDR1 and CDR2: GTSNPN, SVGIG (reference sequence). V was pared by 1 base and J by 1 base, with 9 bases of the junction left unmatched. The CDR3 is 16 amino acids.

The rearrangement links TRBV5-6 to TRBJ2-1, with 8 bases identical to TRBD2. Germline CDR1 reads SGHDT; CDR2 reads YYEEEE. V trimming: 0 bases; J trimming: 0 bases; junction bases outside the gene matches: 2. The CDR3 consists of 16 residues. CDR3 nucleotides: TGTGCCAGCAGCTTGGGAGCGGGGGCCTCCTACAATGAGCAGTTCTTC. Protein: CASSLGAGASYNEQFF.

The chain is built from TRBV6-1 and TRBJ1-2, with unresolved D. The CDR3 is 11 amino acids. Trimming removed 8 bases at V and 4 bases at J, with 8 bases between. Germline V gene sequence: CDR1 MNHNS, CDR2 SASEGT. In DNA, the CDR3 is TGTGCCAGCTACGAGTCCTATGGCTACACCTTC. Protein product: CASYESYGYTF.

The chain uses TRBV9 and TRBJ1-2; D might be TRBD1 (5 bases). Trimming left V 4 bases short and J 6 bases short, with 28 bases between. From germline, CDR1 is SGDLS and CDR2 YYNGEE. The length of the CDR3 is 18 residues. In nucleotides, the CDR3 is TGTGCCAGCAGCCCTTCTCTTACCGGGACTCAAAATCGGAATGGCTACACCTTC. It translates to CASSPSLTGTQNRNGYTF.

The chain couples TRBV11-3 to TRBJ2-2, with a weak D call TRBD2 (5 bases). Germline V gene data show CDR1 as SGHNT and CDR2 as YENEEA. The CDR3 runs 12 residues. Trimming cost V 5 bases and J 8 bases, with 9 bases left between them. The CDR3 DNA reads TGTGCCAGCAGCAAGAGGGTGGGGGAGCTGTTTTTT. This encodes CASSKRVGELFF.